The 11 T cell receptor beta chains below all came from one sample that was sequenced in a study of T-cell memory formation after mild COVID-19. TCRdb itself ran the 5' RACE reads through MiXCR, one entry per CDR3 protein. The table records about 500,000 distinct CDR3 sequences, roughly 20% of them present only once. Sequencing input: PBMCs or a T cell subset sorted from them (not recorded which). The receptors originated from an adult woman who had mild COVID-19 (a few samples of this study predate the infection). Cell type and time point are not known.

The chain employs TRBV20-1 and TRBJ2-3, with no clear D. The V gene's germline CDR1 is DFQATT and CDR2 SNEGSKA (reference sequence). This CDR3 region has 11 residues. V gave up 6 bases and J gave up 4 bases, with 8 bases separating them. This chain's CDR3 is CSAWTSDTQYF. The CDR3 nucleotides are TGCAGTGCCTGGACGTCAGATACGCAGTATTTT.

J is TRBJ1-5 and V is TRBV12-3 or TRBV12-4; D unclear. The CDR3 runs 15 residues. V dropped 6 bases and J dropped 3 bases, with 15 bases sitting between them. CDR3 residues: CASSGEGHNNQPQHF. CDR3 bases: TGTGCCAGCAGCGGGGAAGGGCACAACAATCAGCCCCAGCATTTT.

This clonotype showed up just a few times. V is TRBV4-1 and J is TRBJ2-7; 7 nucleotides agree with TRBD2. CDR3 length equals 16 residues. CDR1 is MGHRA and CDR2 is YSYEKL in the germline V gene. V was pared by 4 bases and J by 2 bases, with 11 bases of the junction left unmatched. CDR3 protein: CASSRHLTGGPYEQYF. Here the CDR3 DNA reads TGCGCCAGCAGCCGGCATCTAACGGGGGGACCCTACGAGCAGTACTTC.

This clonotype was observed at least ten times. DNA of the CDR3: TGCGCCAGCAGCCAAGCCCTAGCGTCAGACTACAATGAGCAGTTCTTC. Translated, it gives CASSQALASDYNEQFF. V gene TRBV4-3 combines with J gene TRBJ2-1; the D gene is possibly TRBD2 (6 bases). The CDR3 loop spans 16 amino acids. Germline V lookup: CDR1 LGHNA, CDR2 YSLEER. V dropped 1 base and J dropped 3 bases, with 13 bases sitting between them.

The table lists this clonotype with many counts. The chain has TRBV4-3 and TRBJ1-6; possible D gene TRBD1, 5 bases. V gave up 4 bases and J gave up 7 bases, with 14 bases separating them. The CDR3 runs 15 residues. CDR1 and CDR2 (germline): LGHNA, YSLEER. CDR3 residues: CASSPPQGENSPLHF. DNA for the CDR3: TGCGCCAGCAGCCCCCCGCAGGGCGAAAATTCACCCCTCCACTTT.

In this sample, this clonotype turned up many times. The V call is TRBV11-3, the J call TRBJ2-1; 7 nucleotides line up with TRBD2. CDR1 is SGHNT and CDR2 is YENEEA in the germline V gene. V lost 5 bases and J lost 6; bases outside the gene matches: 7. This CDR3 region has 14 residues. The chain's CDR3 is CASSALSSGNEQFF. CDR3 coding DNA: TGTGCCAGCAGCGCGCTTTCTAGCGGCAATGAGCAGTTCTTC.

V gene TRBV12-3 or TRBV12-4 combines with J gene TRBJ1-1; D gene ambiguous. Trimming shortened V by 6 bases and J by 11 bases, and 13 bases separated the two germline ends. The length of the CDR3 is 11 residues. CDR3 sequence (DNA): TGTGCCAGCAGCTGGCGGACGGTGGCTTTCTTT. This gives the protein CASSWRTVAFF.

The chain's CDR3 is CSALGTSGGSYNEQFF. Written as DNA, the CDR3 is TGCAGTGCTCTAGGGACTAGCGGGGGCTCCTACAATGAGCAGTTCTTC. The chain employs TRBV20-1 and TRBJ2-1; 14 nucleotides agree with TRBD2. The CDR3 is 16 amino acids. J gave up 0 bases and V 5 bases, and 3 bases lay outside the gene matches. Germline values: CDR1 DFQATT, CDR2 SNEGSKA (reference sequence).

V is TRBV4-1 and J is TRBJ2-4; 9 bases fit TRBD1. The ends lost 4 bases at V and 7 bases at J; junction bases unmatched: 5. The CDR3 totals 14 residues. CDR1 is MGHRA, CDR2 YSYEKL, per germline. CDR3 loop: CASSLGTGNNIQYF. CDR3 DNA sequence: TGCGCCAGCAGCCTCGGGACAGGGAATAACATTCAGTACTTC.

V and J are TRBV5-1 and TRBJ2-5; D remains ambiguous. The CDR3 has 14 amino acids. V lost 0 bases to trimming and J lost 7 bases, with 13 bases between them. CDR1 SGHRS and CDR2 YFSETQ come from the germline V gene. CDR3 protein: CASSLDTAWGTQYF. CDR3 DNA: TGCGCCAGCAGCTTGGATACGGCTTGGGGGACCCAGTACTTC. The entire variable domain, with the rest obtained from reference TRBV5-1 and TRBJ2-5, is as follows: KAGVTQTPRYLIKTRGQQVTLSCSPISGHRSVSWYQQTPGQGLQFLFEYFSETQRNKGNFPGRFSGRQFSNSRSEMNVSTLELGDSALYLCASSLDTAWGTQYFGPGTRLLVL.

At least ten counts were recorded for this clonotype. The gene calls are TRBV13 and TRBJ2-5; 11 bases are shared with TRBD2. V was pared by 4 bases and J by 2 bases, with 6 bases of the junction left unmatched. Germline values: CDR1 PRHDT, CDR2 FYEKMQ (reference sequence). CDR3 size: 16 residues. The chain's CDR3 is CASSSTSGGTQETQYF. The DNA of the CDR3 is TGTGCCAGCAGCTCTACTAGCGGGGGTACTCAAGAGACCCAGTACTTC.